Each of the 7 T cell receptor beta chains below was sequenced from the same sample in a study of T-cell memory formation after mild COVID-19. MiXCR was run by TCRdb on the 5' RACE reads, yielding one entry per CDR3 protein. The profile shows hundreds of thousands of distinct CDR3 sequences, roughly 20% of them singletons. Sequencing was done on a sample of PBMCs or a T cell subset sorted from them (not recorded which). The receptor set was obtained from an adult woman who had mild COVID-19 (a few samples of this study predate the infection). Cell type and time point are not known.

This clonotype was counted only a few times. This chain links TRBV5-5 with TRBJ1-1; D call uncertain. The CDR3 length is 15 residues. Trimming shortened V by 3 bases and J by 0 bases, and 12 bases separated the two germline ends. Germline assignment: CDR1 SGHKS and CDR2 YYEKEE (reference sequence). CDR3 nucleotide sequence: TGTGCCAGCAGCTCCACCCGGAACATGAACACTGAAGCTTTCTTT. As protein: CASSSTRNMNTEAFF.

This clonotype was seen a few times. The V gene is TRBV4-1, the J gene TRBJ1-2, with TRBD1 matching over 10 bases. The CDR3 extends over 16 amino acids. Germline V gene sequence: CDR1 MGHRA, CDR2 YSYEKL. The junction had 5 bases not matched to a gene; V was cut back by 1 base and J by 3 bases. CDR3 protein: CASSQGQGATYYGYTF. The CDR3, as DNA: TGCGCCAGCAGCCAAGGACAGGGGGCGACTTACTATGGCTACACCTTC.

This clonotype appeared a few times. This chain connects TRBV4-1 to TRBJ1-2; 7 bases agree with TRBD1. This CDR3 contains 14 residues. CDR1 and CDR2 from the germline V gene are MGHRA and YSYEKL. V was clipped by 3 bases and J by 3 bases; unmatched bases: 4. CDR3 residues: CASSHRDSYYGYTF. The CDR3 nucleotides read TGCGCCAGCAGCCACCGGGACAGCTACTATGGCTACACCTTC.

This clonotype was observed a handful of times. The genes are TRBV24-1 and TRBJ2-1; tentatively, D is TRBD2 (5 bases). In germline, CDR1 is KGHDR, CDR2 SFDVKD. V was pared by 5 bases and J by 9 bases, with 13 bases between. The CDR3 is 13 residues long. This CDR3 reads CATSVSSFSEQFF. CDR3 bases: TGTGCCACCAGTGTTTCTAGCTTCAGTGAGCAGTTCTTC.

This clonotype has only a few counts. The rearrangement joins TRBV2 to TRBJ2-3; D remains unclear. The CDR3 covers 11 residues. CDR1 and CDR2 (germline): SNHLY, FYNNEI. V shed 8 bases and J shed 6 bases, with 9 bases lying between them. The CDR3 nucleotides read TGTGCCAGCGCTCCGAGGGATACGCAGTATTTT. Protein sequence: CASAPRDTQYF.

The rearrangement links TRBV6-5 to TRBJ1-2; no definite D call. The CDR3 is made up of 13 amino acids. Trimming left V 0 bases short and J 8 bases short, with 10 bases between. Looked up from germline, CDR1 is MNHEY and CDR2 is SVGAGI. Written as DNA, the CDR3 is TGTGCCAGCAGTTACTCGAGACACGGGGGCTACACCTTC. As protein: CASSYSRHGGYTF.

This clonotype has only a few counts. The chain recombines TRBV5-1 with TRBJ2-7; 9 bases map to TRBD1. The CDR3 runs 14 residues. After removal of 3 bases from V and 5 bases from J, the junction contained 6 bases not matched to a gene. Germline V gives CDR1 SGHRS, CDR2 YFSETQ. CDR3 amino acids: CASSWGQGSDEQYF. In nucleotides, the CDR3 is TGCGCCAGCAGCTGGGGACAGGGTTCCGACGAGCAGTACTTC. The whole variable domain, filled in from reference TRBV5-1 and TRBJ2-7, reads KAGVTQTPRYLIKTRGQQVTLSCSPISGHRSVSWYQQTPGQGLQFLFEYFSETQRNKGNFPGRFSGRQFSNSRSEMNVSTLELGDSALYLCASSWGQGSDEQYFGPGTRLTVT.